The TCR beta chain described here comes from a study of T cell changes during pregnancy in multiple sclerosis. The CDR3 consists of 14 residues. CDR1 is PRHDT, CDR2 FYEKMQ, per germline (reference sequence). V lost 5 bases, J lost 7 bases, and 6 bases stayed unmatched. Assay: immunoSEQ multiplex PCR; the TCRdb copy retains only in-frame clones and omits some. Among over 40,000 clones listed, 88% were seen once. V and J are TRBV13 and TRBJ2-1; TRBD2 aligns across 9 bases. Here the sequenced sample was CD8+ T cells from peripheral blood mononuclear cells, taken after pregnancy. This TCR was sampled from a female donor in good health, enrolled as a control in a pregnancy study. The CDR3 spells CASSPGTSGNEQFF. The CDR3 region has the DNA TGTGCCAGCAGCCCGGGAACTAGCGGGAATGAGCAGTTCTTC.